Following are 13 T cell receptor beta chains from one sample sequenced in a study of cytomegalovirus exposure and HLA in healthy donors. The PCR ran on 60 Vbeta and 13 Jbeta primers. Clones were sequenced by immunoSEQ multiplex PCR, and TCRdb holds only the in-frame ones, with some missing. This sample carries more than 95,000 clones, around 82% of them seen once, and the ten largest clones take 9.5% to 13%. The sequenced material came from PBMCs. The receptors derive from a man younger than 40 in good health and CMV-seropositive.

This clone was seen more than once but under ten times. The rearrangement uses TRBV10-3 and TRBJ2-5; 10 nucleotides agree with TRBD1. The ends lost 6 bases at V and 5 bases at J; junction bases unmatched: 6. The CDR3 length is 14 residues. Germline V lookup: CDR1 ENHRY, CDR2 SYGVKD. The CDR3 reads CAISDRGLRETQYF. Here the CDR3 DNA reads TGTGCCATCAGCGACAGGGGGCTTCGGGAGACCCAGTACTTC.

This clone was picked up a small number of times. The rearrangement joins TRBV5-1 to TRBJ2-5; D possibly corresponds to TRBD1 (6 bases). CDR1 and CDR2 from the germline V gene are SGHRS and YFSETQ. The CDR3 is 16 amino acids. Between the trimmed V and J ends, which lost 4 bases and 4 bases, there was a span of 20 bases. The DNA for the CDR3 is TGCGCCAGCAGCCCAGGGACAAATTGGGGTTTAGAGACCCAGTACTTC. This codes for CASSPGTNWGLETQYF. The full variable domain, completed using reference TRBV5-1 and TRBJ2-5, is KAGVTQTPRYLIKTRGQQVTLSCSPISGHRSVSWYQQTPGQGLQFLFEYFSETQRNKGNFPGRFSGRQFSNSRSEMNVSTLELGDSALYLCASSPGTNWGLETQYFGPGTRLLVL.

This clone has just one count. This chain joins TRBV29-1 and TRBJ1-1; possible D gene TRBD1, 5 bases. There are 13 residues in the CDR3. The germline V gene has CDR1 SQVTM and CDR2 ANQGSEA. Between the trimmed V and J ends, which lost 2 bases and 1 base, there was a span of 8 bases. CDR3: CSVEKQANTEAFF. In nucleotides, the CDR3 is TGCAGCGTTGAAAAACAGGCGAACACTGAAGCTTTCTTT.

This chain connects TRBV5-3 to TRBJ2-1; TRBD2 agrees at 10 bases. TRBV5-3 is an ORF, with its function uncertain. The CDR3 runs to 17 residues. V lost 1 base and J lost 6; bases outside the gene matches: 10. The CDR3 sequence is CARSLRLAGLRGNEQFF. As DNA, the CDR3 is TGTGCCAGAAGCTTGCGACTAGCGGGCCTACGGGGCAATGAGCAGTTCTTC.

This chain connects TRBV7-9 to TRBJ2-1, with D perhaps TRBD2 (6 bases). The germline V gene has CDR1 SEHNR and CDR2 FQNEAQ (reference sequence). This CDR3 comprises 15 residues. V lost 5 bases and J 1 base, leaving 12 bases between the germline ends. The CDR3 region is CASSPGRRSYNEQFF. DNA of the CDR3: TGTGCCAGCAGCCCGGGGAGGCGGTCCTACAATGAGCAGTTCTTC.

J is TRBJ2-7 and V is TRBV4-1; 9 positions agree with TRBD1. Germline loops: CDR1 MGHRA, CDR2 YSYEKL. V dropped 3 bases and J dropped 3; count of bases not matched to a gene: 6. There are 15 residues in the CDR3. The CDR3 loop is CASSQAPGQGYEQYF. The CDR3 DNA follows: TGCGCCAGCAGCCAGGCTCCGGGACAGGGCTACGAGCAGTACTTC.

This chain joins TRBV5-1 and TRBJ1-5; D unresolved. In germline, CDR1 is SGHRS, CDR2 YFSETQ. The CDR3 length is 13 residues. V was cut by 1 base and J by 4 bases, with 6 bases left in between. This CDR3 is CASSLRGNQPQHF. CDR3 bases: TGCGCCAGCAGCTTGCGGGGAAATCAGCCCCAGCATTTT.

This CDR3 reads CASSPTLNSPLHF. In nucleotides, the CDR3 is TGTGCCAGCAGCCCTACCCTGAATTCACCCCTCCACTTT. The chain carries TRBV13 and TRBJ1-6; D uncertain. The CDR3 totals 13 residues. Deletions cut 5 bases from V and 7 bases from J, with 9 bases between. CDR1 PRHDT and CDR2 FYEKMQ come from the germline V gene (reference sequence).

The chain is built from TRBV9 and TRBJ2-5; maybe TRBD2 (5 bases). Germline CDR1 is SGDLS and CDR2 is YYNGEE. V gave up 0 bases and J gave up 5 bases, with 8 bases separating them. This CDR3 spans 13 amino acids. CDR3 DNA sequence: TGTGCCAGCAGCGTAGGAGGGATGGAGACCCAGTACTTC. Its translation is CASSVGGMETQYF.

This clone was seen more than once but under ten times. V gene TRBV5-4 combines with J gene TRBJ2-5, with 12 bases lining up with TRBD2. J was trimmed by 5 bases and V by 4 bases; bases with no gene match: 6. The CDR3 sequence is 15 residues long. Germline loops: CDR1 SGHNT, CDR2 YYREEE (reference sequence). CDR3 sequence reads: CASSPTGTSGETQYF. The CDR3 region has the DNA TGTGCCAGCAGCCCGACCGGGACTAGCGGGGAGACCCAGTACTTC. The full variable domain, in which reference TRBV5-4 and TRBJ2-5 provide the parts outside the CDR3, is ETGVTQSPTHLIKTRGQQVTLRCSSQSGHNTVSWYQQALGQGPQFIFQYYREEENGRGNFPPRFSGLQFPNYSSELNVNALELDDSALYLCASSPTGTSGETQYFGPGTRLLVL.

The chain has TRBV13 and TRBJ2-2, with 14 bases lining up with TRBD2. Germline values: CDR1 PRHDT, CDR2 FYEKMQ (reference sequence). The length of the CDR3 is 17 residues. The V gene end was trimmed by 3 bases and the J gene end by 7 bases; junction bases not matched to a gene: 7. CDR3 in amino acids: CASSFRLAGGPDGELFF. The DNA of the CDR3 is TGTGCCAGCAGCTTCCGACTAGCGGGAGGGCCCGACGGGGAGCTGTTTTTT.

The CDR3 here is CASSDSSGDTDTQYF. CDR3 bases: TGTGCCAGCAGTGACTCGTCAGGGGACACAGATACGCAGTATTTT. The chain combines TRBV6-4 with TRBJ2-3, with D maybe TRBD1 (6 bases). CDR3 length: 15 amino acids. Germline lookup yields CDR1 MRHNA and CDR2 SNTAGT. V was clipped by 0 bases and J by 2 bases, with 9 bases between them.

The gene calls are TRBV5-1 and TRBJ2-1; 8 bases match TRBD2. Trimming took 1 base from V and 5 from J; bases not matched to a gene: 5. CDR3 length equals 15 residues. The V gene's germline CDR1 is SGHRS and CDR2 YFSETQ. This CDR3 reads CASSLYTSGHNEQFF. Here the CDR3 DNA reads TGCGCCAGCAGCTTGTATACTAGCGGCCACAATGAGCAGTTCTTC.